The 21 T cell receptor beta chains below come from one sample, sequenced in a study of blood T cell repertoires in COVID-19. Profiling relied on immunoSEQ multiplex PCR, and the TCRdb table lists in-frame clones only, not all of them. The sample has tens of thousands of clones; about 86% are singletons. The sequencing input was peripheral blood. The receptor source for this set is a human donor in a cohort sampled during active COVID-19.

The CDR3 DNA is TGTGCCACCAGTGATGCCCTTACAGGGACCCAGTACTTC. Translation gives CATSDALTGTQYF. This chain links TRBV24-1 with TRBJ2-7, with D possibly TRBD1 on 5 matching bases. Matching the DNA end better, TRBJ2-5 makes the J call doubtful. Per the germline V gene, CDR1 is KGHDR and CDR2 is SFDVKD. The CDR3 has 13 amino acids.

CDR3 residues: CASSPGATSTDTQYF. The DNA for the CDR3 is TGCGCCAGCTCCCCAGGGGCTACTAGCACAGATACGCAGTATTTT. This chain joins TRBV5-1 and TRBJ2-3; D is perhaps TRBD1 (6 bases). The CDR3 extends over 15 amino acids. Germline V gene sequence: CDR1 SGHRS, CDR2 YFSETQ. V gave up 7 bases and J gave up 0 bases, with 15 bases separating them.

The chain has TRBV9 and TRBJ2-5; D is possibly TRBD1 (6 bases). The CDR3 extends over 16 amino acids. The germline gives CDR1 SGDLS, CDR2 YYNGEE. Trimming removed 0 bases from V and 4 bases from J, with 16 bases in between. CDR3 protein: CASSVGSAGAGETQYF. The DNA for the CDR3 is TGTGCCAGCAGCGTAGGGTCGGCAGGGGCGGGAGAGACCCAGTACTTC.

This rearrangement joins TRBV5-4 to TRBJ1-4, with 10 nucleotides matching TRBD1. Germline loops: CDR1 SGHNT, CDR2 YYREEE (reference sequence). This CDR3 comprises 15 residues. V was clipped by 4 bases and J by 5 bases; unmatched bases: 5. The CDR3 protein is CASSQRTGGNEKLFF. CDR3 nucleotide sequence: TGTGCCAGCAGCCAAAGGACAGGGGGGAATGAAAAACTGTTTTTT.

The genes are TRBV12-3 or TRBV12-4 and TRBJ1-4; no firm D call. This CDR3 comprises 13 residues. Trimming left V 4 bases short and J 2 bases short, with 5 bases between. The CDR3 sequence is CASSSNTNEKLFF. For the CDR3, the DNA is TGTGCCAGCAGTTCAAATACTAATGAAAAACTGTTTTTT.

This chain joins TRBV30 and TRBJ2-7; weak D call: TRBD1 (5 bases). The CDR3 consists of 11 residues. CDR1 GTSNPN and CDR2 SVGIG come from the germline V gene (reference sequence). V was shortened by 5 bases and J by 3 bases, with 8 bases between the two germline ends. The CDR3 DNA is TGTGCCTGGGCAGGGAACTACGAGCAGTACTTC. Residues: CAWAGNYEQYF.

The V and J genes are TRBV6-6 and TRBJ2-7; 10 bases fit TRBD1. From germline, CDR1 is MNHNY and CDR2 SVGAGI (reference sequence). This CDR3 is built from 14 residues. Unmatched junction bases numbered 7, after V lost 5 bases and J lost 6 bases. CDR3: CASSHRGQGFEQYF. The CDR3 DNA sequence: TGTGCCAGCAGTCACAGGGGACAGGGGTTCGAGCAGTACTTC.

The chain uses TRBV5-1 and TRBJ2-2, with a weak D call TRBD2 (5 bases). CDR1 SGHRS and CDR2 YFSETQ come from the germline V gene. The CDR3 length is 16 residues. V dropped 2 bases and J dropped 6 bases, with 17 bases sitting between them. This chain's CDR3 is CASSLRPGPGAGELFF. In nucleotides, the CDR3 is TGCGCCAGCAGCTTACGACCGGGTCCCGGGGCCGGGGAGCTGTTTTTT.

The V call is TRBV9, the J call TRBJ1-1; D not resolved. V lost 3 bases, J lost 6 bases, and 33 bases lay in between. From germline, CDR1 is SGDLS and CDR2 YYNGEE. This CDR3 is built from 20 residues. The CDR3, as DNA: TGTGCCAGCAGCGCGGATTCAGGTGGACGAGGACTTTGGGGAACCTCTGAAGCTTTCTTT. This encodes CASSADSGGRGLWGTSEAFF. The entire variable domain, with the rest obtained from reference TRBV9 and TRBJ1-1, is as follows: DSGVTQTPKHLITATGQRVTLRCSPRSGDLSVYWYQQSLDQGLQFLIQYYNGEERAKGNILERFSAQQFPDLHSELNLSSLELGDSALYFCASSADSGGRGLWGTSEAFFGQGTRLTVV.

This rearrangement joins TRBV12-1 to TRBJ2-6; the D call TRBD2 from the table was never checked on the DNA. TRBV12-1 is flagged as a pseudogene. The CDR3 runs 12 residues. CDR3 in amino acids: CARVLGANVLTF. The CDR3 DNA follows: TGTGCCAGGGTTCTAGGGGCCAACGTCCTGACTTTC.

The rearrangement uses TRBV19 and TRBJ2-3; TRBD1 matches at 10 bases. Germline trimming cut 5 bases from V and 3 bases from J; bases unmatched to any gene: 5. The CDR3 is 15 amino acids. Germline CDR1 is LNHDA and CDR2 is SQIVND (reference sequence). In nucleotides, the CDR3 is TGTGCCAGTAGTCCGCGGGACAGGGGAACAGATACGCAGTATTTT. Residues: CASSPRDRGTDTQYF.

This rearrangement joins TRBV10-1 to TRBJ2-1, with 7 bases lining up with TRBD2. CDR1 is WNHNN and CDR2 is SYGVQD in the germline V gene (reference sequence). This CDR3 comprises 16 residues. The junction had 6 bases not matched to a gene; V was cut back by 3 bases and J by 1 base. In nucleotides, the CDR3 is TGCGCCAGCAGTGATTTTACTAGCGAATCCTACAATGAGCAGTTCTTC. This encodes CASSDFTSESYNEQFF.

This clone was seen more than once but under ten times. The chain recombines TRBV10-3 with TRBJ2-7; TRBD1 agrees at 11 bases. Germline assignment: CDR1 ENHRY and CDR2 SYGVKD. V trimming: 11 bases; J trimming: 2 bases; junction bases outside the gene matches: 5. The CDR3 spans 13 residues. Here the CDR3 reads CAGRDRGAYEQYF. In DNA form, the CDR3 reads TGTGCCGGCCGGGACAGGGGGGCCTACGAGCAGTACTTC.

The chain carries TRBV6-1 and TRBJ2-5; D not certain. V lost 3 bases and J lost 5, with 10 bases in between. The CDR3 consists of 13 residues. The germline gives CDR1 MNHNS, CDR2 SASEGT. The CDR3 loop reads CASSDSKRETQYF. CDR3 sequence (DNA): TGTGCCAGCAGTGATTCGAAACGGGAGACCCAGTACTTC.

In its sample, this clone was seen once. The J gene is TRBJ2-2, the V gene TRBV5-1; TRBD2 matches at 11 bases. CDR1 is SGHRS and CDR2 is YFSETQ in the germline V gene. The CDR3 is 15 amino acids. The junction had 1 base not matched to a gene; V was cut back by 2 bases and J by 4 bases. CDR3 in amino acids: CASSFSGGATGELFF. The CDR3 coding sequence is TGCGCCAGCAGCTTTAGCGGGGGGGCCACCGGGGAGCTGTTTTTT.

This clone showed up many times. The rearrangement joins TRBV5-1 to TRBJ1-2; 10 bases match TRBD1. There are 15 residues in the CDR3. Germline V gene data show CDR1 as SGHRS and CDR2 as YFSETQ. V lost 4 bases to trimming and J lost 2 bases; unmatched junction nucleotides: 5. The CDR3 is CASSPGTGVNYGYTF. The CDR3 DNA reads as TGCGCCAGCAGCCCTGGGACAGGGGTAAACTATGGCTACACCTTC. The full variable domain, with the rest looked up from reference TRBV5-1 and TRBJ1-2, is KAGVTQTPRYLIKTRGQQVTLSCSPISGHRSVSWYQQTPGQGLQFLFEYFSETQRNKGNFPGRFSGRQFSNSRSEMNVSTLELGDSALYLCASSPGTGVNYGYTFGSGTRLTVV.

The chain employs TRBV24-1 and TRBJ2-1; no clear D. V was pared by 3 bases and J by 3 bases, with 8 bases between. The CDR3 is made up of 14 amino acids. Per germline, CDR1 KGHDR and CDR2 SFDVKD. CDR3 DNA: TGTGCCACCAGTGATGGATGGAGCTACAATGAGCAGTTCTTC. The encoded protein is CATSDGWSYNEQFF.

This clone was observed a handful of times. The rearrangement links TRBV4-1 to TRBJ1-1; 8 positions match TRBD1. The germline V gene encodes CDR1 MGHRA and CDR2 YSYEKL. This CDR3 comprises 14 residues. The J segment lost 0 bases and the V segment lost 6 bases, leaving 3 bases of the junction unmatched. This chain's CDR3 is CASRQGVVNTEAFF. DNA of the CDR3: TGCGCCAGCAGACAGGGGGTGGTGAACACTGAAGCTTTCTTT.

This clone came up a few times. The chain's CDR3 is CASSGQNSPLHF. CDR3 coding DNA: TGTGCCAGCAGCGGACAGAATTCACCCCTCCACTTT. The J gene is TRBJ1-6, the V gene TRBV5-4; tentative D call: TRBD1 (6 bases). The CDR3 runs 12 residues. The germline V gene has CDR1 SGHNT and CDR2 YYREEE (reference sequence). With 4 bases removed from V and 7 bases from J, the gap between germline ends came to 6 bases.

This chain links TRBV2 with TRBJ2-7, with 7 nucleotides matching TRBD1. The trim removed 7 bases at V and 6 bases at J, leaving 9 bases unmatched. CDR3 length equals 13 residues. CDR1 SNHLY and CDR2 FYNNEI come from the germline V gene. Here the CDR3 DNA reads TGTGCCAGCACCCGGGACAGTCTTTCCGAGCAGTACTTC. Its translation: CASTRDSLSEQYF.

The genes are TRBV28 and TRBJ1-3; TRBD1 is a possible D gene (5 bases). CDR1 is MDHEN, CDR2 SYDVKM, per germline. V dropped 5 bases and J dropped 4 bases, with 18 bases sitting between them. CDR3 length equals 16 residues. Written as DNA, the CDR3 is TGTGCCAGCAGTCCGTTGTGGCAGGGCTCGGGAAACACCATATATTTT. Translating gives CASSPLWQGSGNTIYF.